These T cell receptor beta chains were read from a single sample in a study of blood T cell repertoires in COVID-19. Clones were read by immunoSEQ multiplex PCR, and TCRdb kept only the in-frame ones, dropping some. The table shows 150,000 to 200,000 clones, with about four fifths occurring only once. The source material was PBMCs or T cells enriched from blood (not recorded which). The receptors shown here come from a man aged 55 to 70 who had recovered from COVID-19. CDR3s include the opening cysteine and the closing phenylalanine or tryptophan. The D gene is left open where the match is weak. Clone size is stated in some rows and not others, as once, few, many or a class when expanded.

v_call	clone_size	j_call	d_call	cdr3_nt	cdr3_aa
TRBV29-1	once	TRBJ1-1	TRBD1	TGCAGCGTCGAAACAGGGGGCGCGTCTGAAGCTTTCTTT	CSVETGGASEAFF
TRBV5-1	-	TRBJ1-4	-	TGCGCCAGCAGCTTGGGTGCCTTCCGAGAGGATGAAAAACTGTTTTTT	CASSLGAFREDEKLFF
TRBV27	-	TRBJ1-4	-	TGTGCCAGCAGTTTATGGCAGGGGATTAATGAAAAACTGTTTTTT	CASSLWQGINEKLFF
TRBV19	-	TRBJ2-2	TRBD1	TGTGCCAGTACCCCTCTGACAGGGGCGGGCGGGGAGCTGTTTTTT	CASTPLTGAGGELFF
TRBV9	-	TRBJ1-2	TRBD1	TGTGCCAGCAGCGCAACAGGGGGCAGATATGGCTACACCTTC	CASSATGGRYGYTF
TRBV24-1	few	TRBJ2-3	TRBD2	TGTGCCACCAGTGCCTCGGGGGGGTTCGGCACAGATACGCAGTATTTT	CATSASGGFGTDTQYF
TRBV28	-	TRBJ2-7	-	TGTGCCAGCAGTCGCGTTAGACCTGAGGGTTCCCTATACGAGCAGTACTTC	CASSRVRPEGSLYEQYF
TRBV19	few	TRBJ1-2	TRBD1	TGTGCCAGCCGCCACAGGGGGGACAACTATGGCTACACCTTC	CASRHRGDNYGYTF
TRBV29-1	once	TRBJ1-1	-	TGCAGCGTTGTAGTTCTGGGGGGCACTGAAGCTTTCTTT	CSVVVLGGTEAFF
TRBV28	-	TRBJ2-5	TRBD1	TGTGCCAGCAGTTCGGGACAGGGGGTCGGTGAGACCCAGTACTTC	CASSSGQGVGETQYF
TRBV18	-	TRBJ1-2	TRBD1	TGTGCCAGCTCACCGGAGCAGGGGGTACACTATGGCTACACCTTC	CASSPEQGVHYGYTF